A single sample is the source of the 8 T cell receptor beta chains below, sequenced in a study of cytomegalovirus exposure and HLA in healthy donors. The study ran its PCR with 60 Vbeta and 13 Jbeta primers. Some clones are missing from TCRdb's copy, which holds only in-frame ones; the method was immunoSEQ multiplex PCR. Of more than 100,000 clones listed, roughly 83% are singletons. The sequenced sample consisted of PBMCs. The receptors were gathered from a man aged 40-55 years in good health and CMV-seronegative.

The rearrangement uses TRBV7-8 and TRBJ2-3; no reliable D call. Looked up from germline, CDR1 is SGHVS and CDR2 is FQNEAQ. This CDR3 has 14 residues. The V and J ends lost 0 bases and 2 bases respectively, with 6 bases between them. CDR3 region: CASSLARTTDTQYF. The CDR3 DNA reads as TGTGCCAGCAGCTTAGCGCGAACCACAGATACGCAGTATTTT.

The chain uses TRBV7-2 and TRBJ2-1, with TRBD1 as a possible D gene (6 bases). Germline values: CDR1 SGHTA, CDR2 FQGNSA. V gave up 5 bases and J gave up 3 bases, with 11 bases separating them. This CDR3 contains 14 residues. The CDR3 DNA reads as TGTGCCAGCAGCCCTCCGGACAGCTACAATGAGCAGTTCTTC. Its protein is CASSPPDSYNEQFF.

As DNA, the CDR3 is TGTGCCAGCAGTTTATACAGGTCCAACGAGCAGTACTTC. Translation: CASSLYRSNEQYF. This rearrangement joins TRBV27 to TRBJ2-7; weak D call: TRBD1 (5 bases). Trimming took off 1 base at V and 5 bases at J, with 9 bases between the two ends. CDR1 is MNHEY, CDR2 SMNVEV, per germline (reference sequence). This CDR3 region has 13 residues.

V and J are TRBV28 and TRBJ2-1, with TRBD2 matching over 8 bases. The germline V gene has CDR1 MDHEN and CDR2 SYDVKM. Germline trimming cut 2 bases from V and 9 bases from J; bases unmatched to any gene: 9. This CDR3 comprises 15 residues. The CDR3 protein is CASSLPLAEQGEQFF. CDR3 DNA: TGTGCCAGCAGTTTACCACTAGCGGAACAGGGTGAGCAGTTCTTC.

The V call is TRBV7-9, the J call TRBJ2-1, with 8 bases fitting TRBD2. Trimming at V came to 10 bases and at J to 4 bases, leaving 9 bases not matched to a gene. The germline V gene has CDR1 SEHNR and CDR2 FQNEAQ (reference sequence). The CDR3 length is 14 residues. The CDR3 DNA sequence: TGTGCCACTAGCGGGTCACCCGCGTACAATGAGCAGTTCTTC. It is translated as CATSGSPAYNEQFF. Filled out from reference TRBV7-9 and TRBJ2-1, the complete variable domain reads DTGVSQNPRHKITKRGQNVTFRCDPISEHNRLYWYRQTLGQGPEFLTYFQNEAQLEKSRLLSDRFSAERPKGSFSTLEIQRTEQGDSAMYLCATSGSPAYNEQFFGPGTRLTVL.

In its sample, this clone was seen a few times. This sequence joins TRBV5-6 and TRBJ2-7; 10 positions agree with TRBD1. The CDR3 is 15 residues long. CDR1 SGHDT and CDR2 YYEEEE come from the germline V gene. The V gene end was trimmed by 1 base and the J gene end by 3 bases; junction bases not matched to a gene: 4. The CDR3 region is CASSLLRDRGYEQYF. In DNA form, the CDR3 reads TGTGCCAGCAGCTTGTTAAGGGACAGGGGCTACGAGCAGTACTTC. The full variable domain, with the rest looked up from reference TRBV5-6 and TRBJ2-7, is DAGVTQSPTHLIKTRGQQVTLRCSPKSGHDTVSWYQQALGQGPQFIFQYYEEEERQRGNFPDRFSGHQFPNYSSELNVNALLLGDSALYLCASSLLRDRGYEQYFGPGTRLTVT.

CDR3 nucleotides: TGTGCCAGCAGCCCGGGACTTTTCAATCAGCCCCAGCATTTT. Translating gives CASSPGLFNQPQHF. The rearrangement uses TRBV5-6 and TRBJ1-5, with D tentatively TRBD1 (5 bases). The CDR3 runs 14 residues. Trimming took 4 bases from V and 3 from J, leaving 11 bases between them. Germline CDR1 is SGHDT and CDR2 is YYEEEE.

This chain uses TRBV27 with TRBJ2-5; weak D call: TRBD2 (7 bases). Trimming removed 4 bases from V and 4 bases from J, with 13 bases in between. The CDR3 extends over 14 amino acids. Germline-derived CDR1 and CDR2 are MNHEY and SMNVEV (reference sequence). The chain's CDR3 is CASSWRGGGETQYF. The CDR3 DNA follows: TGTGCCAGCAGTTGGAGGGGAGGGGGAGAGACCCAGTACTTC.